The 21 T cell receptor beta chains listed next were all sequenced from one sample in a study of blood T cell repertoires in COVID-19. Sequencing used immunoSEQ multiplex PCR; TCRdb keeps in-frame clones, though not all of them. The sample contains about 280,000 clones, roughly 89% of which appear only once. The sequencing input was PBMCs or T cells enriched from blood (not recorded which). Receptors were obtained from a middle-aged woman who had recovered from COVID-19.

J is TRBJ2-3 and V is TRBV4-2, with D tentatively TRBD2 (6 bases). Trimming removed 4 bases from V and 2 bases from J, with 22 bases in between. The CDR3 spans 18 residues. CDR1 and CDR2 from the germline V gene are LGHNA and YNFKEQ. The CDR3 reads CASSPTGTPVTNTDTQYF. CDR3 bases: TGTGCCAGCAGCCCCACGGGGACTCCGGTTACAAACACAGATACGCAGTATTTT.

The rearrangement links TRBV19 to TRBJ1-1; 9 positions match TRBD1. CDR3 size: 13 residues. V was pared by 5 bases and J by 7 bases, with 5 bases of the junction left unmatched. The germline CDR1 and CDR2 sequences are LNHDA and SQIVND (reference sequence). CDR3 protein: CASSSTDRGEAFF. The CDR3 DNA reads as TGTGCCAGTAGTTCGACGGACAGGGGTGAAGCTTTCTTT.

V gene TRBV30 combines with J gene TRBJ2-7; 11 nucleotides line up with TRBD2. This CDR3 has 15 residues. The ends lost 2 bases at V and 6 bases at J; junction bases unmatched: 9. CDR1 is GTSNPN, CDR2 SVGIG, per germline (reference sequence). Written as DNA, the CDR3 is TGTGCCTGGAGTCCTTCGATACTAGCGGGAGCCGAGCAGTACTTC. The encoded protein is CAWSPSILAGAEQYF.

This chain joins TRBV7-2 and TRBJ2-2; D remains ambiguous. V gave up 5 bases and J gave up 6 bases, with 13 bases separating them. This CDR3 region has 14 residues. CDR1 SGHTA and CDR2 FQGNSA come from the germline V gene. DNA of the CDR3: TGTGCCAGCAGCCCCCCCGGGTCCCCCGGGGAGCTGTTTTTT. It codes for CASSPPGSPGELFF.

This clone has only a few counts. This rearrangement joins TRBV19 to TRBJ1-2, with D uncertain. The V gene's germline CDR1 is LNHDA and CDR2 SQIVND (reference sequence). The CDR3 has 14 amino acids. Trimming took off 5 bases at V and 1 base at J, with 11 bases between the two ends. The CDR3 loop is CASSGRLNNYGYTF. CDR3 coding DNA: TGTGCCAGTAGTGGCAGGCTGAATAACTATGGCTACACCTTC.

The CDR3 is CASSQNRQGMQPQHF. The CDR3 bases are TGTGCCAGCAGCCAAAATCGACAGGGGATGCAGCCCCAGCATTTT. The rearrangement uses TRBV7-8 and TRBJ1-5; 8 nucleotides match TRBD1. The CDR3 is made up of 15 amino acids. The junction had 10 bases not matched to a gene; V was cut back by 5 bases and J by 7 bases. CDR1 SGHVS and CDR2 FQNEAQ come from the germline V gene. Supplemented by reference TRBV7-8 and TRBJ1-5, the full variable domain reads GAGVSQSPRYKVAKRGQDVALRCDPISGHVSLFWYQQALGQGPEFLTYFQNEAQLDKSGLPSDRFFAERPEGSVSTLKIQRTQQEDSAVYLCASSQNRQGMQPQHFGDGTRLSIL.

In DNA, the CDR3 is TGTGCCAGCAGTGAAATAGCGGGAGGGCCCGGGGAGCTGTTTTTT. This codes for CASSEIAGGPGELFF. The rearrangement links TRBV6-1 to TRBJ2-2; TRBD2 aligns across 11 bases. This CDR3 contains 15 residues. V shed 2 bases and J 6 bases; nucleotides not matched to a gene: 2. Germline values: CDR1 MNHNS, CDR2 SASEGT.

This clone appeared a single time. The CDR3 coding sequence is TGTGCCAGCAGGGGCCTAGCGGTAAACTACGAGCAGTACTTC. Its translation is CASRGLAVNYEQYF. This sequence joins TRBV28 and TRBJ2-7; TRBD2 aligns across 7 bases. The CDR3 covers 14 residues. Germline V CDR1 and CDR2: MDHEN, SYDVKM. J was trimmed by 3 bases and V by 6 bases; bases with no gene match: 8.

As concerns this clone: The same CDR3 also results from other DNA sequences found in this sample. CDR3 protein: CASSGQGGNNEQFF. Here the CDR3 DNA reads TGTGCCAGCAGTGGGCAGGGAGGGAACAATGAGCAGTTCTTC. The chain links TRBV2 to TRBJ2-1; 7 positions match TRBD2. The V gene end was trimmed by 4 bases and the J gene end by 5 bases; junction bases not matched to a gene: 5. The germline CDR1 and CDR2 sequences are SNHLY and FYNNEI. The CDR3 consists of 14 residues.

The chain links TRBV10-2 to TRBJ1-5; TRBD1 agrees at 7 bases. Losses at the gene ends were 10 bases for V and 3 bases for J; bases not matched to a gene: 6. This CDR3 comprises 13 residues. Germline CDR1 reads WSHSY; CDR2 reads SAAADI. In DNA form, the CDR3 reads TGCGCCACAACAGGGGCCCACAATCAGCCCCAGCATTTT. This sequence encodes CATTGAHNQPQHF.

This clone was counted between two and nine times. This rearrangement joins TRBV7-9 to TRBJ2-7, with a tentative D call TRBD1 (6 bases). In germline, CDR1 is SEHNR, CDR2 FQNEAQ (reference sequence). Trimming removed 7 bases from V and 2 bases from J, with 21 bases in between. This CDR3 is 16 amino acids long. Here the CDR3 DNA reads TGTGCCAGCACCCCCTTGGGGGCCACGGGGACCTACGAGCAGTACTTC. Encoded protein: CASTPLGATGTYEQYF.

This clone appeared once. The V call is TRBV7-3, the J call TRBJ2-3, with TRBD2 as a possible D gene (6 bases). Germline CDR1 SGHTA, CDR2 FQGTGA. The CDR3 has 13 amino acids. V was pared by 5 bases and J by 7 bases, with 13 bases between. The CDR3 nucleotides read TGTGCCAGCAGCCGCCTCGGGGGAAATACGCAGTATTTT. Protein product: CASSRLGGNTQYF. The whole variable domain, filled in from reference TRBV7-3 and TRBJ2-3, reads GAGVSQTPSNKVTEKGKYVELRCDPISGHTALYWYRQSLGQGPEFLIYFQGTGAADDSGLPNDRFFAVRPEGSVSTLKIQRTERGDSAVYLCASSRLGGNTQYFGPGTRLTVL.

This chain connects TRBV3-1 (or the pseudogene TRBV3-2) to TRBJ1-1; D may be TRBD1 (6 bases). Germline CDR1 and CDR2: LGHDT and YNNKEL (reference sequence). V was shortened by 4 bases and J by 9 bases, with 27 bases between the two germline ends. The CDR3 is made up of 17 amino acids. CDR3 sequence reads: CASSRTQPGHGRRKAFF. Written as DNA, the CDR3 is TGTGCCAGCAGCCGAACTCAACCGGGACACGGACGTAGGAAAGCTTTCTTT.

This clone was seen a handful of times. The genes are TRBV6-6 and TRBJ1-2; 12 positions agree with TRBD1. V trimming: 5 bases; J trimming: 2 bases; junction bases outside the gene matches: 15. In germline, CDR1 is MNHNY, CDR2 SVGAGI (reference sequence). This CDR3 is built from 19 residues. The chain's CDR3 is CASSPIPGQGARENYGYTF. CDR3 DNA sequence: TGTGCCAGCAGTCCAATTCCGGGACAGGGGGCAAGAGAGAACTATGGCTACACCTTC.

This clone was observed a few times. The V call is TRBV5-1, the J call TRBJ2-3; 8 bases fit TRBD1. CDR1 and CDR2 (germline): SGHRS, YFSETQ. The V gene end was trimmed by 3 bases and the J gene end by 1 base; junction bases not matched to a gene: 1. This CDR3 contains 14 residues. CDR3 DNA: TGCGCCAGCAGCTCGGGACAGGGCACAGATACGCAGTATTTT. This translates into CASSSGQGTDTQYF.

The chain couples TRBV2 to TRBJ2-7; D gene uncertain. Trimming removed 6 bases from V and 1 base from J, with 13 bases in between. In germline, CDR1 is SNHLY, CDR2 FYNNEI. The CDR3 loop spans 14 amino acids. As DNA, the CDR3 is TGTGCCAGCAGCGCCCGTTTTGAGTCCTACGAGCAGTACTTC. Protein sequence: CASSARFESYEQYF.

This clone was found once. This chain links TRBV5-1 with TRBJ1-3; TRBD1 matches at 10 bases. CDR3 length: 16 residues. Germline-derived CDR1 and CDR2 are SGHRS and YFSETQ. With 3 bases clipped from V and 3 bases from J, the junction kept 6 bases outside the gene matches. Here the CDR3 DNA reads TGCGCCAGCAGCTCAGGACAGGGGGGATTTGGAAACACCATATATTTT. It translates to CASSSGQGGFGNTIYF.

V usage is TRBV2 and J usage is TRBJ2-3, with 10 bases aligning to TRBD2. The CDR3 length is 16 residues. V shed 5 bases, J shed 2 bases, and the junction held 7 bases outside the gene matches. CDR1 is SNHLY, CDR2 FYNNEI, per germline. The CDR3 loop reads CASSWTSGRSTDTQYF. CDR3 DNA: TGTGCCAGCAGTTGGACTAGCGGACGTTCCACAGATACGCAGTATTTT. The complete variable domain, with remaining parts taken from reference TRBV2 and TRBJ2-3, reads EPEVTQTPSHQVTQMGQEVILRCVPISNHLYFYWYRQILGQKVEFLVSFYNNEISEKSEIFDDQFSVERPDGSNFTLKIRSTKLEDSAMYFCASSWTSGRSTDTQYFGPGTRLTVL.

The chain uses TRBV19 and TRBJ1-5; 9 nucleotides line up with TRBD1. CDR3 size: 16 residues. CDR1 and CDR2 (germline): LNHDA, SQIVND (reference sequence). With V trimmed by 5 bases and J by 1 base, 6 bases remained unmatched. CDR3 coding DNA: TGTGCCAGTAGTGGGGGGACAGGGAGAAGCAATCAGCCCCAGCATTTT. Amino acids: CASSGGTGRSNQPQHF.

The rearrangement joins TRBV19 to TRBJ1-5; D ambiguous. V was cut by 4 bases and J by 4 bases, with 14 bases left in between. Germline CDR1 reads LNHDA; CDR2 reads SQIVND (reference sequence). The length of the CDR3 is 15 residues. DNA of the CDR3: TGTGCCAGTAGTACGGTTAACGGGTTAAATCAGCCCCAGCATTTT. Protein product: CASSTVNGLNQPQHF.

This clone was detected once. The chain employs TRBV2 and TRBJ1-1; 12 bases match TRBD1. Trimming took 3 bases from V and 8 from J; bases not matched to a gene: 4. The CDR3 length is 14 residues. CDR1 and CDR2 from the germline V gene are SNHLY and FYNNEI. CDR3 sequence: CASSEGQGALEAFF. The CDR3 DNA reads as TGTGCCAGCAGTGAGGGACAGGGGGCTTTAGAAGCTTTCTTT.